The 23 T cell receptor beta chains below all came from one sample that was sequenced in a study of T cell responses to AZD1222 COVID-19 vaccine. Generated by immunoSEQ multiplex PCR, the TCRdb table keeps only in-frame clones and is missing some. The profile shows 150,000 to 200,000 clones, around 94% of them singletons. The source was peripheral blood, collected on day 0 of AZD1222 vaccination. Source of these receptors: an adult in good health.

The chain combines TRBV6-5 with TRBJ1-5, with D perhaps TRBD1 (6 bases). Trimming cost V 5 bases and J 8 bases, with 16 bases left between them. This CDR3 has 14 amino acids. Germline V lookup: CDR1 MNHEY, CDR2 SVGAGI. Here the CDR3 reads CASSRTGYPEPQHF. The CDR3 coding sequence is TGTGCCAGCAGTCGTACAGGGTACCCCGAGCCCCAGCATTTT.

The chain recombines TRBV5-5 with TRBJ1-5; tentatively, D is TRBD1 (5 bases). The V and J ends lost 2 bases and 5 bases respectively, with 8 bases between them. The CDR3 contains 13 residues. Germline V gene sequence: CDR1 SGHKS, CDR2 YYEKEE (reference sequence). CDR3 protein: CASSFGRDQPQHF. CDR3 in DNA: TGTGCCAGCAGCTTTGGCAGGGATCAGCCCCAGCATTTT.

The rearrangement joins TRBV7-9 to TRBJ2-2; D is uncertain. The germline V gene has CDR1 SEHNR and CDR2 FQNEAQ (reference sequence). The CDR3 runs to 15 residues. V lost 0 bases and J lost 4, with 9 bases in between. The CDR3 spells CASSLAGPITGELFF. The CDR3 DNA reads TGTGCCAGCAGCTTAGCAGGCCCGATCACCGGGGAGCTGTTTTTT.

V is TRBV7-3 and J is TRBJ2-7; TRBD1 might be the D (5 bases). Trimming took 0 bases from V and 1 from J, leaving 7 bases between them. The CDR3 consists of 14 residues. The V gene's germline CDR1 is SGHTA and CDR2 FQGTGA. The CDR3 nucleotides are TGTGCCAGCAGCTTAACTACAGGATCCTACGAGCAGTACTTC. Protein product: CASSLTTGSYEQYF.

This clone came up once. The CDR3 spells CASRGDRRAGYTF. Here the CDR3 DNA reads TGTGCCAGCAGGGGGGACAGGAGGGCTGGCTACACCTTC. This chain links TRBV2 with TRBJ1-2; 8 nucleotides agree with TRBD1. Germline trimming cut 6 bases from V and 7 bases from J; bases unmatched to any gene: 7. The CDR3 is 13 residues long. Germline CDR1 SNHLY, CDR2 FYNNEI.

V usage is TRBV4-1 and J usage is TRBJ1-5; 8 nucleotides match TRBD1. The germline CDR1 and CDR2 sequences are MGHRA and YSYEKL. The CDR3 is made up of 15 amino acids. The trim removed 2 bases at V and 6 bases at J, leaving 6 bases unmatched. CDR3 bases: TGCGCCAGCAGCCAACAGGGGGCGCGTATTCAGCCCCAGCATTTT. It encodes CASSQQGARIQPQHF.

The chain recombines TRBV11-3 with TRBJ2-7; no reliable D call. Trimming removed 7 bases at V and 5 bases at J, with 12 bases between. The CDR3 length is 12 residues. Germline V CDR1 and CDR2: SGHNT, YENEEA. The CDR3 sequence is CASMPPGHEQYF. For the CDR3, the DNA is TGTGCCAGCATGCCCCCTGGCCACGAGCAGTACTTC.

The chain is built from TRBV25-1 and TRBJ1-2; 7 bases are a match to TRBD1. The V gene end was trimmed by 8 bases and the J gene end by 1 base; junction bases not matched to a gene: 13. Looked up from germline, CDR1 is MGHDK and CDR2 is SYGVNS. The CDR3 length is 16 residues. CDR3: CASFPGQTNSNYGYTF. The CDR3 bases are TGTGCCAGCTTTCCGGGACAGACCAACAGTAACTATGGCTACACCTTC.

This rearrangement joins TRBV18 to TRBJ1-1; D gene ambiguous. Trimming left V 1 base short and J 5 bases short, with 5 bases between. CDR3 length equals 12 residues. CDR1 is KGHSH and CDR2 is LQKENI in the germline V gene. The CDR3 region is CASSPRQTEAFF. The CDR3 nucleotides read TGTGCCAGCTCACCACGCCAGACTGAAGCTTTCTTT.

This clone was seen a single time. This chain joins TRBV13 and TRBJ2-1; a weak D match, TRBD2 (6 bases). Trimming stripped 5 bases from V and 9 bases from J, with 14 bases between. The CDR3 is 13 amino acids. Germline V CDR1 and CDR2: PRHDT, FYEKMQ (reference sequence). CDR3 residues: CASSQPLASEQFF. The CDR3 nucleotides read TGTGCCAGCAGCCAGCCACTAGCATCTGAGCAGTTCTTC. The full variable domain, rest sourced from reference TRBV13 and TRBJ2-1, is AAGVIQSPRHLIKEKRETATLKCYPIPRHDTVYWYQQGPGQDPQFLISFYEKMQSDKGSIPDRFSAQQFSDYHSELNMSSLELGDSALYFCASSQPLASEQFFGPGTRLTVL.

J is TRBJ1-1 and V is TRBV4-1; a weak D match, TRBD1 (6 bases). Germline V CDR1 and CDR2: MGHRA, YSYEKL. The CDR3 loop spans 14 amino acids. Trimming left V 1 base short and J 12 bases short, with 18 bases between. Here the CDR3 DNA reads TGCGCCAGCAGCCAAGGGGTAGGGGGACGATGGTCTTTCTTT. Encoded protein: CASSQGVGGRWSFF.

The chain uses TRBV29-1 and TRBJ2-3; D is unresolved. Per germline, CDR1 SQVTM and CDR2 ANQGSEA. This CDR3 comprises 11 residues. Trimming took 6 bases from V and 2 from J, leaving 6 bases between them. The DNA for the CDR3 is TGCAGCGTCCAACACACAGATACGCAGTATTTT. Encoded protein: CSVQHTDTQYF.

V gene TRBV5-6 combines with J gene TRBJ2-3; the match to TRBD1 covers 7 bases. Germline CDR1 reads SGHDT; CDR2 reads YYEEEE. V trimming: 0 bases; J trimming: 6 bases; junction bases outside the gene matches: 7. The CDR3 is 15 amino acids. The CDR3 nucleotides read TGTGCCAGCAGCTTGGGTGCGACAGGGTTTGATACGCAGTATTTT. It specifies CASSLGATGFDTQYF. The full variable domain, rest sourced from reference TRBV5-6 and TRBJ2-3, is DAGVTQSPTHLIKTRGQQVTLRCSPKSGHDTVSWYQQALGQGPQFIFQYYEEEERQRGNFPDRFSGHQFPNYSSELNVNALLLGDSALYLCASSLGATGFDTQYFGPGTRLTVL.

The CDR3 bases are TGTGCCAGCAGCGGAACCTATGGAAACACCATATATTTT. Translating it yields CASSGTYGNTIYF. The gene calls are TRBV11-2 and TRBJ1-3; D not resolved. Germline V gene lookup returns CDR1 SGHAT and CDR2 FQNNGV. The CDR3 has 13 residues. V was cut by 5 bases and J by 3 bases, with 8 bases left in between.

The chain has TRBV27 and TRBJ1-2, with D maybe TRBD1 (5 bases). Trimming left V 7 bases short and J 6 bases short, with 15 bases between. The CDR3 runs to 13 residues. Germline V CDR1 and CDR2: MNHEY, SMNVEV (reference sequence). The CDR3 spells CASTSGWGHGYTF. CDR3 bases: TGTGCCAGCACCTCCGGGTGGGGACATGGCTACACCTTC.

V and J are TRBV28 and TRBJ1-3; D is possibly TRBD1 (5 bases). Per the germline V gene, CDR1 is MDHEN and CDR2 is SYDVKM. V shed 7 bases and J shed 1 base, with 14 bases lying between them. CDR3 size: 15 residues. The CDR3 reads CASITDSSSGNTIYF. In DNA form, the CDR3 reads TGTGCCAGCATCACCGACAGCTCTTCTGGAAACACCATATATTTT. Combining the CDR3 with reference TRBV28 and TRBJ1-3 gives the whole variable domain DVKVTQSSRYLVKRTGEKVFLECVQDMDHENMFWYRQDPGLGLRLIYFSYDVKMKEKGDIPEGYSVSREKKERFSLILESASTNQTSMYLCASITDSSSGNTIYFGEGSWLTVV.

The chain is built from TRBV28 and TRBJ2-6; D remains ambiguous. CDR1 MDHEN and CDR2 SYDVKM come from the germline V gene. The germline V and J ends were trimmed by 2 bases and 5 bases, with 1 base remaining between them. This CDR3 has 12 amino acids. The CDR3 sequence is CASSLRANVLTF. Here the CDR3 DNA reads TGTGCCAGCAGTTTAAGGGCCAACGTCCTGACTTTC.

The chain has TRBV27 and TRBJ2-7; 9 nucleotides align to TRBD1. Looked up from germline, CDR1 is MNHEY and CDR2 is SMNVEV (reference sequence). The V segment lost 3 bases and the J segment 4 bases; nucleotides outside the gene matches: 4. This CDR3 spans 14 amino acids. DNA of the CDR3: TGTGCCAGCAGTTTCCTGGGACAGGGATACGAGCAGTACTTC. This gives the protein CASSFLGQGYEQYF.

The genes are TRBV7-9 and TRBJ1-3; D is unclear. Looked up from germline, CDR1 is SEHNR and CDR2 is FQNEAQ (reference sequence). Trimming stripped 2 bases from V and 0 bases from J, with 5 bases between. This CDR3 has 14 amino acids. This CDR3 is CASSLRSSGNTIYF. The CDR3 DNA follows: TGTGCCAGCAGCTTACGCAGCTCTGGAAACACCATATATTTT.

The chain uses TRBV3-1 (or the pseudogene TRBV3-2) and TRBJ2-1; 12 positions match TRBD2. V was pared by 2 bases and J by 8 bases, with 10 bases of the junction left unmatched. The V gene's germline CDR1 is LGHDT and CDR2 YNNKEL (reference sequence). This CDR3 is 17 amino acids long. This chain's CDR3 is CASSQRRTSGIGDEQFF. The CDR3 nucleotides are TGTGCCAGCAGCCAACGACGGACTAGCGGGATAGGGGATGAGCAGTTCTTC.

This rearrangement joins TRBV18 to TRBJ2-1; 9 bases agree with TRBD2. Germline CDR1 KGHSH, CDR2 LQKENI. This CDR3 region has 16 residues. J lost 5 bases, V lost 3 bases, and 8 bases had no gene match. The CDR3 protein is CASSPQAGGPNNEQFF. The CDR3 DNA is TGTGCCAGCTCACCCCAGGCGGGAGGGCCCAACAATGAGCAGTTCTTC.

The chain recombines TRBV7-8 with TRBJ2-7; possibly TRBD1 for D (6 bases). Per germline, CDR1 SGHVS and CDR2 FQNEAQ. V lost 5 bases to trimming and J lost 0 bases, with 14 bases between them. The CDR3 has 15 residues. Here the CDR3 DNA reads TGTGCCAGCAGCCCCGGGCAGGGGCCCTCCTACGAGCAGTACTTC. Protein product: CASSPGQGPSYEQYF.

The chain uses TRBV4-1 and TRBJ2-1, with TRBD1 matching over 7 bases. This CDR3 is 17 amino acids long. With 1 base clipped from V and 6 bases from J, the junction kept 12 bases outside the gene matches. Germline assignment: CDR1 MGHRA and CDR2 YSYEKL. Here the CDR3 DNA reads TGCGCCAGCAGCCAAGTAGTGAGGGGGCGGAAATTCAATGAGCAGTTCTTC. This sequence encodes CASSQVVRGRKFNEQFF.